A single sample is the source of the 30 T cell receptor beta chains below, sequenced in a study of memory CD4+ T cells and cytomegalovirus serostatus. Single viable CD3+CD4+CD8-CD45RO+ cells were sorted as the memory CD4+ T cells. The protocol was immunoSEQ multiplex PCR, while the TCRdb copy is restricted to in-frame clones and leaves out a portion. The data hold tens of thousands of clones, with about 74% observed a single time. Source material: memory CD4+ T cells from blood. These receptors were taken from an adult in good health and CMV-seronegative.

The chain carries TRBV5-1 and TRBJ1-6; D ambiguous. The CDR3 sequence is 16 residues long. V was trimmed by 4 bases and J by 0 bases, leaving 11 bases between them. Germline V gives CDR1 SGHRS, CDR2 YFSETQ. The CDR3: CASSTRGSSYNSPLHF. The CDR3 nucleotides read TGCGCCAGCAGCACCCGCGGAAGCTCCTATAATTCACCCCTCCACTTT. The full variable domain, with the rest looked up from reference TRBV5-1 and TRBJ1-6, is KAGVTQTPRYLIKTRGQQVTLSCSPISGHRSVSWYQQTPGQGLQFLFEYFSETQRNKGNFPGRFSGRQFSNSRSEMNVSTLELGDSALYLCASSTRGSSYNSPLHFGNGTRLTVT.

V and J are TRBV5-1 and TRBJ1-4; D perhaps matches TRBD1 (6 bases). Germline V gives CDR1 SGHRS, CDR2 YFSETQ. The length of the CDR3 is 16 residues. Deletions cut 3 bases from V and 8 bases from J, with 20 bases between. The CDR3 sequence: CASSSTYRDNGEKLFF. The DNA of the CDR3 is TGCGCCAGCAGCTCTACCTACCGGGACAATGGGGAAAAACTGTTTTTT.

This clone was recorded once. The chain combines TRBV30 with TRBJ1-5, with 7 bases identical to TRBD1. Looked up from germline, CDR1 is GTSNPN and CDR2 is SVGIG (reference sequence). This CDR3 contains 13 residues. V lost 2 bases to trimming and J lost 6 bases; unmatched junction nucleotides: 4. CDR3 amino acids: CAWSLTGAQPQHF. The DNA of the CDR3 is TGTGCCTGGAGTTTAACAGGGGCTCAGCCCCAGCATTTT.

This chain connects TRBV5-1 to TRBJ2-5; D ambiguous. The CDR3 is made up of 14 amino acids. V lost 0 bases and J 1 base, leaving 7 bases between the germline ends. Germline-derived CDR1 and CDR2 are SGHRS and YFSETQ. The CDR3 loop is CASSLAALQETQYF. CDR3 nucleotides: TGCGCCAGCAGCTTGGCCGCCCTCCAAGAGACCCAGTACTTC. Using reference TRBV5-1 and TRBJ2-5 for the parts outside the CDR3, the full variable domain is KAGVTQTPRYLIKTRGQQVTLSCSPISGHRSVSWYQQTPGQGLQFLFEYFSETQRNKGNFPGRFSGRQFSNSRSEMNVSTLELGDSALYLCASSLAALQETQYFGPGTRLLVL.

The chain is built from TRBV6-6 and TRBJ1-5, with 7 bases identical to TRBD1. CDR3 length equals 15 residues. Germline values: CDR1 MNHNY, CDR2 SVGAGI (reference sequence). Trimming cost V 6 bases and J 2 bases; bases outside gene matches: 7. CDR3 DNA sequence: TGTGCCAGCAGAACAGACAGGGAGGGCAATCAGCCCCAGCATTTT. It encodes CASRTDREGNQPQHF.

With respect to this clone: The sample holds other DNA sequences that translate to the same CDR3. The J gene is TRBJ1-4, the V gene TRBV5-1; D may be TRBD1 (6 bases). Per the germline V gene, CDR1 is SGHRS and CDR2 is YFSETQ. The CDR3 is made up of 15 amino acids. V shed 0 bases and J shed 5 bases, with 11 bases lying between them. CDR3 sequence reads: CASSLAGAGNEKLFF. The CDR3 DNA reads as TGCGCCAGCAGCTTGGCAGGGGCGGGAAATGAAAAACTGTTTTTT.

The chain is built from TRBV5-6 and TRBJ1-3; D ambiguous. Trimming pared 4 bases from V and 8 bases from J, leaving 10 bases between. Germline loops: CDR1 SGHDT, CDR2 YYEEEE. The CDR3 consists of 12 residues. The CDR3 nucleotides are TGTGCCAGCAGCGAACAGTTTGACACCATATATTTT. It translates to CASSEQFDTIYF.

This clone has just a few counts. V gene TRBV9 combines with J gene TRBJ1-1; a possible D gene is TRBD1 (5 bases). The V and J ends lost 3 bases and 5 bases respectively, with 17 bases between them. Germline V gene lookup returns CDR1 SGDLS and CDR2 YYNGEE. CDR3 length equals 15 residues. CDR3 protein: CASSATTVGGTEAFF. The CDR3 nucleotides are TGTGCCAGCAGCGCGACGACAGTGGGGGGGACTGAAGCTTTCTTT.

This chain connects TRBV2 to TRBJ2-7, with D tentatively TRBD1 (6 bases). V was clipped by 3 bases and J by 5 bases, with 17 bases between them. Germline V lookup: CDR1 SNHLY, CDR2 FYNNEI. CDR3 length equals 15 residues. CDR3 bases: TGTGCCAGCAGTGACGCTATTACAGGGATTGACGAGCAGTACTTC. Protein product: CASSDAITGIDEQYF.

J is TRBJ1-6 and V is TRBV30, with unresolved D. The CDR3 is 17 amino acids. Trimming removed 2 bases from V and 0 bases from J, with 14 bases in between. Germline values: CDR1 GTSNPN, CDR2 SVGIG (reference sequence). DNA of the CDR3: TGTGCCTGGAGTCTAACTACGAGGAGCTCCTATAATTCACCCCTCCACTTT. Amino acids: CAWSLTTRSSYNSPLHF.

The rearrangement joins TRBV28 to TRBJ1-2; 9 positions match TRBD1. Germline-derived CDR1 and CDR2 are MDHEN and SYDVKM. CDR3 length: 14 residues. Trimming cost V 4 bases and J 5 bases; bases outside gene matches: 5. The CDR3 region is CASSSGQGLYGYTF. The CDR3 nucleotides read TGTGCCAGCAGTTCGGGACAGGGTCTTTATGGCTACACCTTC.

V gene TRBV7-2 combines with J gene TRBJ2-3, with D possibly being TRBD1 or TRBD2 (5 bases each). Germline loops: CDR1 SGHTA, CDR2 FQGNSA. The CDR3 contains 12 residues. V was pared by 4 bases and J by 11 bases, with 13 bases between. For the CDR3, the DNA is TGTGCCAGCAGCTCACAGATGAGGGGGCAGTATTTT. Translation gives CASSSQMRGQYF.

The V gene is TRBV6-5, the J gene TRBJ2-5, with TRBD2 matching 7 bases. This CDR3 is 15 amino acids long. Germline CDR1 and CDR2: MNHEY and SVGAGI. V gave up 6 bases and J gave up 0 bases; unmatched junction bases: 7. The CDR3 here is CASSRRDYNQETQYF. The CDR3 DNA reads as TGTGCCAGCAGCCGCCGGGACTATAACCAAGAGACCCAGTACTTC.

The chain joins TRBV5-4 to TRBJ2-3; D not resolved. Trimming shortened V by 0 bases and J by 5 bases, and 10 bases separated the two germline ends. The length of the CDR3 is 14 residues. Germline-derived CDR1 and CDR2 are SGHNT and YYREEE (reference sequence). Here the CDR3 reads CASSLEARIDTQYF. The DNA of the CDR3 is TGTGCCAGCAGCTTGGAGGCTAGGATAGATACGCAGTATTTT.

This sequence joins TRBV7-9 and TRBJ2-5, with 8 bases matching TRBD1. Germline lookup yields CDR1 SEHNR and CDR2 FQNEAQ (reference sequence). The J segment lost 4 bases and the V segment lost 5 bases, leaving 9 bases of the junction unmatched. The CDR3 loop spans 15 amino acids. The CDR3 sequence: CASSLRQGKAETQYF. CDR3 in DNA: TGTGCCAGCAGCCTAAGACAGGGGAAGGCAGAGACCCAGTACTTC.

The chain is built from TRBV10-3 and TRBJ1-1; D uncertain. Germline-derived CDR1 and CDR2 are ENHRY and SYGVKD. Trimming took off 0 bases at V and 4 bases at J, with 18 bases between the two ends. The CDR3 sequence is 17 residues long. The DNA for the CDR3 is TGTGCCATCAGTGAGTCGCCCCTGACGACGACGAGCACTGAAGCTTTCTTT. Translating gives CAISESPLTTTSTEAFF.

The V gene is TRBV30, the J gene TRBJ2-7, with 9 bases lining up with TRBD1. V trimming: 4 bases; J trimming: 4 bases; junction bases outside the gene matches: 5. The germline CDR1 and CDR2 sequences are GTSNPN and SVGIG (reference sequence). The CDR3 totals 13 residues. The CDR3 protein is CAWNRGLEYEQYF. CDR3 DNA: TGTGCCTGGAACAGGGGGCTGGAGTACGAGCAGTACTTC.

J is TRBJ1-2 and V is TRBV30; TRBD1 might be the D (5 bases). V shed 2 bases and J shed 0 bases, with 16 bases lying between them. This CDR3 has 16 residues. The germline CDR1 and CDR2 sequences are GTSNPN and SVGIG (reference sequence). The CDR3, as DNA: TGTGCCTGGAGTACACCCGGTTGGGGACCTAACTATGGCTACACCTTC. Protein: CAWSTPGWGPNYGYTF.

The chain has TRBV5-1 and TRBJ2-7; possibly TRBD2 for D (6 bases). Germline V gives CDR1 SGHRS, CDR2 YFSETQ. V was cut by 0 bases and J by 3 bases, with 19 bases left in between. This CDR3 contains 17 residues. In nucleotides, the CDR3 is TGCGCCAGCAGCTTGGCCGGGTTGGGAGGCAGGGTCTACGAGCAGTACTTC. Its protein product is CASSLAGLGGRVYEQYF.

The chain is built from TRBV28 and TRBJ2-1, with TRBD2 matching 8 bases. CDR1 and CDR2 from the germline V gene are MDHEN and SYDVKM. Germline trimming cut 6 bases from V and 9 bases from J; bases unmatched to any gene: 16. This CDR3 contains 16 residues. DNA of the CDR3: TGTGCCAGCAGCCCGGGGGGGGGACTAGTGGCGAGTGAGCAGTTCTTC. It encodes CASSPGGGLVASEQFF. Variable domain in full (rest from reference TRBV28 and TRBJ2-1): DVKVTQSSRYLVKRTGEKVFLECVQDMDHENMFWYRQDPGLGLRLIYFSYDVKMKEKGDIPEGYSVSREKKERFSLILESASTNQTSMYLCASSPGGGLVASEQFFGPGTRLTVL.

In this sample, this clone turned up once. CDR3 bases: TGTGCCATCAGTCCACAGGGGGCCAGGGCTGAAGCTTTCTTT. Translated: CAISPQGARAEAFF. The chain couples TRBV10-3 to TRBJ1-1; 9 positions match TRBD1. This CDR3 has 14 residues. V lost 5 bases to trimming and J lost 6 bases; unmatched junction nucleotides: 7. Germline V CDR1 and CDR2: ENHRY, SYGVKD.

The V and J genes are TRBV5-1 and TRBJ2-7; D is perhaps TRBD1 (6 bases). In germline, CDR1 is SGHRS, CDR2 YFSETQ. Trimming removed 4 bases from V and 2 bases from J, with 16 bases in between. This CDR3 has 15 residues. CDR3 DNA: TGCGCCAGCAGCGCCCTTCCCGGGACAACCTACGAGCAGTACTTC. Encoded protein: CASSALPGTTYEQYF.

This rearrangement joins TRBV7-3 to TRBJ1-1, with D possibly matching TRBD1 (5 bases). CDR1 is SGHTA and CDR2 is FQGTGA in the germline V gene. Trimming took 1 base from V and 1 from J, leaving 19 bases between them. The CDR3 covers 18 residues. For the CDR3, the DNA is TGTGCCAGCAGCTTAATCTTTCTCAGGGCCGACTCGAACACTGAAGCTTTCTTT. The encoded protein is CASSLIFLRADSNTEAFF.

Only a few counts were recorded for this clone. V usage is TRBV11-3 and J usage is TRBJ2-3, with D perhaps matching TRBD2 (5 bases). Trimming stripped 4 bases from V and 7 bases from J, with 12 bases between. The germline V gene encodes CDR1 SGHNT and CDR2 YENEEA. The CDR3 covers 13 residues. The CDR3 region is CASSSDSLNTQYF. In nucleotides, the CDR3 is TGTGCCAGCAGCTCGGACTCTCTGAATACGCAGTATTTT.

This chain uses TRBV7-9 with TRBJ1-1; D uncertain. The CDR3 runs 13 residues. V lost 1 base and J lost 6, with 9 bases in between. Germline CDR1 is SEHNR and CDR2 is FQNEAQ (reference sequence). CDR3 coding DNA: TGTGCCAGCAGCTTAGTCCGTGGGTCTGAAGCTTTCTTT. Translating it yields CASSLVRGSEAFF.

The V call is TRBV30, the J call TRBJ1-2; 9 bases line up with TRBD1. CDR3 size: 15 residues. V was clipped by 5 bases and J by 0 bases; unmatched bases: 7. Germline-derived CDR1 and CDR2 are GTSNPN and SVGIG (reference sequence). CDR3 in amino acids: CAWEETGGPNYGYTF. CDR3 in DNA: TGTGCCTGGGAGGAAACAGGGGGCCCTAACTATGGCTACACCTTC.

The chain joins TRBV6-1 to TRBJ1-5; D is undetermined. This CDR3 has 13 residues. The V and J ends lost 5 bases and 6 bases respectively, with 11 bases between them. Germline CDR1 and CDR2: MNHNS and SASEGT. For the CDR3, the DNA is TGTGCCAGCAGTCTCGAGAATCTTCAGCCCCAGCATTTT. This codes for CASSLENLQPQHF.

CDR3 protein: CAWSVQTDTEAFF. CDR3 DNA: TGTGCCTGGAGTGTACAGACAGACACTGAAGCTTTCTTT. V usage is TRBV30 and J usage is TRBJ1-1; tentatively, D is TRBD1 (5 bases). The CDR3 is 13 residues long. Trimming left V 0 bases short and J 3 bases short, with 8 bases between. Germline V gives CDR1 GTSNPN, CDR2 SVGIG (reference sequence).

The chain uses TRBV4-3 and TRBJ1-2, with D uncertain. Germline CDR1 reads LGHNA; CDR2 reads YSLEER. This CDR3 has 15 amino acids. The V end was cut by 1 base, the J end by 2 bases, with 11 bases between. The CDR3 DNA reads TGCGCCAGCAGCCAAGGCGCAACATCGAACTATGGCTACACCTTC. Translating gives CASSQGATSNYGYTF.

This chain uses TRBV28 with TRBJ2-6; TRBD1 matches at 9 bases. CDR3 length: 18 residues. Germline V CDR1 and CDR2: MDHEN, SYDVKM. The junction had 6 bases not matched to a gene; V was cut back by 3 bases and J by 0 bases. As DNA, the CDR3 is TGTGCCAGCAGTTTTGCAGGGACAGGGCTCTCTGGGGCCAACGTCCTGACTTTC. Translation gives CASSFAGTGLSGANVLTF.